Detailed here is one T cell receptor beta chain. In this sample, this clone turned up a few times. Its antigen is still unknown. One base away there is no much larger clone; base qualities are not given. Relative to germline, V is 6 bases shorter and J is 0 bases shorter, with 12 bases between their ends. The germline V gene encodes CDR1 SNHLY and CDR2 FYNNEI. Spanning cysteine to phenylalanine, the CDR3 consists of 15 amino acids. The entry retains the CDR3 DNA only, 45 bases that are in frame from base 1. This specimen belongs to a study of blood T cell repertoires in COVID-19 (dated by TCRdb to about 2020). As for the study more broadly: Recovered participants in ImmuneRACE Cohort 3 were defined as having two consecutive negative NP/OP PCR tests, clearance from a healthcare professional, or resolution of symptoms. Samples covering the acute and convalescent phases of COVID-19 were provided by collaborators in the United States, Italy and Spain. The material from the prospective study consisted of cDNA or gDNA derived from T cells, B-cell-depleted T cells, or PBMCs. The dataset comprised deeply sampled blood TCRbeta repertoires from subjects exposed to, actively infected with, or recovered from COVID-19. The repertoires were made available in a free public database intended to serve as a resource for research on the immune response to SARS-CoV-2. Samples came from the ongoing ImmuneRACE study (first 160 participants) plus 1,254 subjects from 6 global collaborators. Sample metadata almost always included a de-identified subject ID, COVID-19 status, age in years and sex. Where HLA class I and class II types were available, the types were taken from metadata supplied by the sample provider, not from assay-based typing.

TCRbeta CDR3 regions were amplified from genomic DNA by means of the immunoSEQ Assay, a bias-controlled multiplex PCR. Turning to the authors' computational methods: The number of nucleated cells in each sample was estimated from the amplification of reference gene primers within the assay. To quantify the absolute abundance of each unique TCRbeta CDR3 rearrangement, sequence reads were collapsed and filtered. Productive Simpson clonality was computed per sample as the square root of Simpson's diversity index over productive rearrangements. The immuneACCESS repertoire file appears here via TCRdb, limited to in-frame rearrangements. These files lack a portion of the clones; in checked studies, under half of the deficit traces to unresolved V genes, and the cause of the others is not known. For V, J and clone size, that table is used; D and trimming come from the DNA. Here the sample has some 300,000 clones; 85% to 90% occur a single time. The ten largest make up 2% to 2.5% of the sample.

Participants in the prospective study were enrolled through a virtual design, were aged roughly 18 to 100 years, and lived in fewer than 30 United States geographic areas. To assign participants to cohorts, the prospective study relied on clinical history that participants themselves reported in a screening survey and a study questionnaire. In the prospective study, whole blood, serum and a nasopharyngeal or oropharyngeal swab were collected from each participant by mobile phlebotomists. Prospective study participants could optionally give additional blood draws and questionnaires over an approximately two-month period. Blood samples from the prospective study were shipped frozen or at room temperature prior to DNA extraction. The paper's findings and limits, for the study overall: The quantity of clinical and demographic metadata differed by source and by participant and was supplied without curation.

The V and J genes are TRBV2 and TRBJ1-3; the D gene is perhaps TRBD1, on 6 matching bases. Sequenced: PBMCs or T cells enriched from blood (not recorded which). The TCR originated in a woman in her fifties or sixties in a cohort exposed to, infected with or recovered from COVID-19 (not recorded which). The CDR3 is CASSGQTSSGNTIYF. The sequence in DNA is TGTGCCAGCAGCGGACAGACGAGCTCTGGAAACACCATATATTTT.